A selection of T cell receptor beta chains follows, all from one sample in a study of T cell responses to AZD1222 COVID-19 vaccine. Sequenced by immunoSEQ multiplex PCR; TCRdb stores in-frame clones only, minus some. This sample yields more than 85,000 clones, of which roughly 87% are seen a single time; 4.5% to 6% belongs to the top ten. The source material was peripheral blood, sampled on day 0 of AZD1222 vaccination. All receptors come from an adult in good health. Each CDR3 is given with its conserved first and last residue. Each record gives: clone size, V gene, D gene, J gene, CDR3 protein, CDR3 DNA. D genes are given only for firm matches. Size is omitted from some rows. Given values are once, few, many or a class for expanded clones.

clone size: few; V gene: TRBV5-8; D gene: NA; J gene: TRBJ1-2; CDR3 protein: CASSLASGGTISF; CDR3 DNA: TGTGCCAGCAGCTTGGCCTCGGGAGGGACTATCTCCTTC
clone size: NA; V gene: TRBV6-2/TRBV6-3; D gene: NA; J gene: TRBJ2-5; CDR3 protein: CASSYSRDAWYQETQYF; CDR3 DNA: TGTGCCAGCAGTTACTCCCGGGACGCATGGTACCAAGAGACCCAGTACTTC
clone size: NA; V gene: TRBV4-1; D gene: NA; J gene: TRBJ2-5; CDR3 protein: CASSQGRGGPETQYF; CDR3 DNA: TGCGCCAGCAGCCAAGGGAGGGGGGGGCCGGAGACCCAGTACTTC
clone size: NA; V gene: TRBV6-5; D gene: NA; J gene: TRBJ1-2; CDR3 protein: CASPNYNGASGYTF; CDR3 DNA: TGTGCCAGTCCTAACTACAACGGGGCGAGCGGCTACACCTTC
clone size: NA; V gene: TRBV5-1; D gene: NA; J gene: TRBJ1-4; CDR3 protein: CASRSGTVNEKLFF; CDR3 DNA: TGCGCCAGCAGGTCCGGGACCGTTAATGAAAAACTGTTTTTT
clone size: few; V gene: TRBV5-1; D gene: NA; J gene: TRBJ1-4; CDR3 protein: CASRSQAGLREKLFF; CDR3 DNA: TGCGCCAGCAGATCCCAGGCAGGGCTTAGGGAAAAACTGTTTTTT
clone size: NA; V gene: TRBV2; D gene: NA; J gene: TRBJ2-7; CDR3 protein: CASSERYYEQYF; CDR3 DNA: TGTGCCAGCAGTGAGCGGTACTACGAGCAGTACTTC
clone size: NA; V gene: TRBV6-1; D gene: TRBD2; J gene: TRBJ2-7; CDR3 protein: CASSELPTRGGEQYF; CDR3 DNA: TGTGCCAGCAGTGAACTCCCCACCCGGGGGGGCGAGCAGTACTTC
clone size: NA; V gene: TRBV19; D gene: TRBD1; J gene: TRBJ2-5; CDR3 protein: CASSADRAGSETQYF; CDR3 DNA: TGTGCCAGTAGTGCCGACAGGGCTGGTAGCGAGACCCAGTACTTC
clone size: few; V gene: TRBV27; D gene: TRBD1; J gene: TRBJ2-7; CDR3 protein: CASSDRGFYEQYF; CDR3 DNA: TGTGCCAGCAGCGACAGGGGGTTCTACGAGCAGTACTTC
clone size: NA; V gene: TRBV7-2; D gene: TRBD2; J gene: TRBJ2-3; CDR3 protein: CASSLVTSGADTQYF; CDR3 DNA: TGTGCCAGCAGCTTAGTTACTAGCGGGGCTGATACGCAGTATTTT
clone size: NA; V gene: TRBV30; D gene: TRBD1; J gene: TRBJ1-2; CDR3 protein: CAWSDRGRRGYTF; CDR3 DNA: TGTGCCTGGAGTGACAGGGGGCGACGAGGCTACACCTTC
clone size: NA; V gene: TRBV6-4; D gene: TRBD1; J gene: TRBJ1-1; CDR3 protein: CASSVVGTGGREAFF; CDR3 DNA: TGTGCCAGCAGTGTCGTCGGGACAGGGGGAAGAGAAGCTTTCTTT
clone size: few; V gene: TRBV2; D gene: NA; J gene: TRBJ1-2; CDR3 protein: CASSDPYVLNYGYTF; CDR3 DNA: TGTGCCAGCAGTGATCCTTACGTCCTGAACTATGGCTACACCTTC
clone size: NA; V gene: TRBV5-4; D gene: NA; J gene: TRBJ2-5; CDR3 protein: CASSTPGEILETQYF; CDR3 DNA: TGTGCCAGCAGCACCCCGGGAGAAATATTAGAGACCCAGTACTTC
clone size: few; V gene: TRBV24-1; D gene: TRBD1; J gene: TRBJ2-3; CDR3 protein: CATSEGQGARDTQYF; CDR3 DNA: TGTGCCACCAGTGAGGGACAGGGGGCGAGAGATACGCAGTATTTT
clone size: NA; V gene: TRBV27; D gene: NA; J gene: TRBJ2-7; CDR3 protein: CASSSGAGEFYEQYF; CDR3 DNA: TGTGCCAGCAGTTCCGGTGCAGGGGAATTCTACGAGCAGTACTTC
clone size: NA; V gene: TRBV19; D gene: TRBD1; J gene: TRBJ1-2; CDR3 protein: CASSEGGQVVPCYTF; CDR3 DNA: TGTGCCAGTAGTGAGGGCGGACAGGTTGTGCCCTGCTACACCTTC
clone size: NA; V gene: TRBV7-2; D gene: NA; J gene: TRBJ2-2; CDR3 protein: CASSLRGRRELFF; CDR3 DNA: TGTGCCAGCAGCTTACGGGGTAGACGGGAGCTGTTTTTT
clone size: NA; V gene: TRBV7-8; D gene: NA; J gene: TRBJ1-4; CDR3 protein: CASSGGRLAEKLFF; CDR3 DNA: TGTGCCAGCAGCGGGGGGCGCCTAGCTGAAAAACTGTTTTTT
clone size: NA; V gene: TRBV7-9; D gene: NA; J gene: TRBJ1-1; CDR3 protein: CASSPVDEAFF; CDR3 DNA: TGTGCCAGCAGCCCGGTCGATGAAGCTTTCTTT
clone size: once; V gene: TRBV12-5; D gene: NA; J gene: TRBJ1-4; CDR3 protein: CASGLVPLRGALLNEKLFF; CDR3 DNA: TGTGCTAGTGGTTTGGTACCCCTTCGTGGGGCCCTCCTTAATGAAAAACTGTTTTTT
clone size: few; V gene: TRBV29-1; D gene: NA; J gene: TRBJ1-2; CDR3 protein: CSVDRAAYGYTF; CDR3 DNA: TGCAGCGTTGACAGAGCAGCATATGGCTACACCTTC
clone size: once; V gene: TRBV5-8; D gene: NA; J gene: TRBJ1-5; CDR3 protein: CASSLRFRGAIQPQHF; CDR3 DNA: TGTGCCAGCAGCTTGAGGTTCCGCGGGGCGATTCAGCCCCAGCATTTT
clone size: NA; V gene: TRBV2; D gene: NA; J gene: TRBJ1-1; CDR3 protein: CASTLTEAFF; CDR3 DNA: TGTGCCAGCACATTGACTGAAGCTTTCTTT
clone size: once; V gene: TRBV7-2; D gene: NA; J gene: TRBJ1-5; CDR3 protein: CASSLVEGGNQPQHF; CDR3 DNA: TGTGCCAGCAGCTTGGTGGAGGGGGGCAATCAGCCCCAGCATTTT
clone size: NA; V gene: TRBV7-2; D gene: TRBD1; J gene: TRBJ1-2; CDR3 protein: CASSSGTGGTGYTF; CDR3 DNA: TGTGCCAGCAGCTCCGGGACAGGGGGCACTGGCTACACCTTC
clone size: NA; V gene: TRBV24-1; D gene: NA; J gene: TRBJ1-5; CDR3 protein: CPTWVDQPQHF; CDR3 DNA: TGCCCCACGTGGGTGGATCAGCCCCAGCATTTT
clone size: NA; V gene: TRBV2; D gene: NA; J gene: TRBJ1-4; CDR3 protein: CASSGELTATNEKLFF; CDR3 DNA: TGTGCCAGCAGCGGTGAACTGACCGCTACTAATGAAAAACTGTTTTTT
clone size: NA; V gene: TRBV9; D gene: TRBD1; J gene: TRBJ2-1; CDR3 protein: CASSPRTGRTRSDEQFF; CDR3 DNA: TGTGCCAGCAGCCCCCGGACAGGGCGTACTAGATCGGATGAGCAGTTCTTC
clone size: few; V gene: TRBV10-3; D gene: NA; J gene: TRBJ1-1; CDR3 protein: CAITREDFTEAFF; CDR3 DNA: TGTGCCATCACCCGGGAGGACTTCACTGAAGCTTTCTTT
clone size: NA; V gene: TRBV18; D gene: NA; J gene: TRBJ1-1; CDR3 protein: CASSPRVVGTEAFF; CDR3 DNA: TGTGCCAGCTCGCCAAGGGTGGTTGGCACTGAAGCTTTCTTT
clone size: NA; V gene: TRBV4-2; D gene: TRBD1; J gene: TRBJ2-7; CDR3 protein: CASSQPPGQGGGPYEQYF; CDR3 DNA: TGTGCCAGCAGCCAGCCCCCGGGACAGGGGGGGGGCCCCTACGAGCAGTACTTC
clone size: NA; V gene: TRBV12-3/TRBV12-4; D gene: NA; J gene: TRBJ2-7; CDR3 protein: CASSYLTYEQYF; CDR3 DNA: TGTGCCAGCAGTTACCTCACCTACGAGCAGTACTTC
clone size: few; V gene: TRBV6-2/TRBV6-3; D gene: TRBD1; J gene: TRBJ1-4; CDR3 protein: CASSYGQEAERLFF; CDR3 DNA: TGTGCCAGCAGTTACGGACAGGAGGCCGAAAGACTGTTTTTT